The clone carrying this T cell receptor (beta chain) was found many times. What it binds is unknown. By 5'RACE template switching, TCR cDNA was produced, with a universal primer site and UMIs added in the process. A single record per CDR3 protein comes from TCRdb applying MiXCR to the 5' RACE reads. The sample holds approximately 250,000 distinct CDR3 sequences, roughly 4% seen once. The record originates from a study of T cells after yellow fever vaccination. Study details: When fractions had low cell numbers, they were prepared with SMART-Seq v4 Ultra Low Input. Whole-study findings and limits: Reappearance after the booster was observed for most primary-vaccination clones (about 96% CD4, just over 85% CD8). FACS-sorted repertoires could contain abundant clonotypes contaminating from the bulk population.

The germline V gene encodes CDR1 SGHTA and CDR2 FQGNSA. The V segment lost 5 bases and the J segment 11 bases; nucleotides outside the gene matches: 7. The CDR3 loop spans 13 amino acids. The chain has TRBV7-2 and TRBJ1-4; 8 bases align to TRBD1. This receptor was identified in a man between 18 and 35 years old who received the YFV17D yellow fever vaccine. The sample here was PBMCs, taken 15 days after the yellow fever booster vaccination. Here the CDR3 DNA reads TGTGCCAGCAGCGTCCCGGGACAGGTTAAACTGTTTTTT. Translation gives CASSVPGQVKLFF. The full variable domain, rest sourced from reference TRBV7-2 and TRBJ1-4, is GAGVSQSPSNKVTEKGKDVELRCDPISGHTALYWYRQSLGQGLEFLIYFQGNSAPDKSGLPSDRFSAERTGGSVSTLTIQRTQQEDSAVYLCASSVPGQVKLFFGSGTQLSVL.